This paragraph covers one T cell receptor (beta chain) sequence. Profiled with immunoSEQ multiplex PCR; TCRdb holds only in-frame clones, not every one. The sample has over 25,000 clones, about 74% seen once. Samples were taken at baseline and on day 1 of cycles 4 and 7. This record belongs to a study of OX40 agonist ivuxolimab in advanced cancers. Study-level information: Ivuxolimab doses were 0.01, 0.1, 0.3, 1.5, 3 or 10 mg/kg every 2 weeks. Patients receiving dose escalation had hepatocellular carcinoma, melanoma, renal cell or head and neck cancer.

The CDR3 spans 15 residues. CDR1 is SGHRS and CDR2 is YFSETQ in the germline V gene. V was pared by 2 bases and J by 1 base, with 7 bases between. The sequence came from an adult with an advanced solid tumor such as melanoma, head and neck, liver or kidney cancer. This chain joins TRBV5-1 and TRBJ2-6; D uncertain. The sample here was CD4+ or CD8+ T cells sorted from blood, taken in a trial of the OX40 agonist ivuxolimab. In nucleotides, the CDR3 is TGCGCCAGCAGCTTATCTCTGTCTGGGGCCAACGTCCTGACTTTC. Its translation is CASSLSLSGANVLTF.